This T cell receptor beta chain was sequenced during a study of shared clonotypes between healthy human individuals (dated by TCRdb to about 2020). Regarding the complete study: A couple of women and a few men aged 18 to 49 years were included in the cohort. For each donor, CD4 naive and CD4 memory were each given three plates, CD8 naive was given two plates, and CD8 memory was given one plate. Blood TCR repertoires of about 5 healthy adults were deeply sequenced to estimate repertoire size and the extent of clonotype sharing between individuals. To increase sequencing depth and limit assay-specific biases, TCR repertoire library preparation and sequencing were carried out by different laboratories using diverse techniques. Each donor's leukapheresis produced roughly between roughly 0.85 and 9 billion PBMCs.

Using the deep immunoSEQ assay, multiplex PCR amplified TCR CDR3 regions from genomic DNA. For each cell subset, the extracted genomic DNA was distributed evenly across all wells of several immunoSEQ 96-well plates, and each plate served as one replicate. For sorted subsets, roughly 190 ng of genomic DNA, equivalent to 25,000 to 30,000 T cell genomes, went into each replicate PCR. Purified libraries were quantified with a Qubit 3.0 fluorometer, sized on a Bioanalyzer 2100, and re-quantified with the KAPA Library Quantification kit. A separate single-read 150-cycle Illumina NextSeq 550 flow cell was used to sequence each immunoSEQ 96-well plate. The paper's processing steps were these. The immunoSEQ output contained only junctional sequences without quality scores, so filtering could not match that applied to full-length reads. Sequences were annotated with PyIR, a Python wrapper for IgBLAST v1.9, using IMGT germline references to assign V/J genes and CDR3. Reads were removed for weak V/J assignments (E-value above 1e-6), missing CDR3, stop codons, out-of-frame junctions, or ambiguous translated residues. V3J clonotypes were defined as sequences sharing the same inferred V gene, J gene, and CDR3 amino acid sequence. Percentage overlap between repertoires was calculated by dividing the number of shared unique clonotypes by the size of the smaller repertoire. Three approaches were used to assess repertoire richness: RTK rarefaction, the Chao1 estimator, and Recon v2.1 estimates of unobserved clonotypes. OLGA was used to compute generation probabilities for all TCRbeta clonotypes that the gDNA method yielded from several donors. Held by TCRdb, this immuneACCESS table contains in-frame sequences only and omits some clones. Under half of the omission traces to an unresolved V gene where checked; the cause of the rest is unknown. V and J calls and clone size are those listed in that table; D and trimming were worked out from the DNA. In all, the sample holds about 580,000 clones, and roughly 98% of those were seen once. The ten largest clonotypes hold 0.3% of the sample.

The CDR3 numbers 15 residues from cysteine through phenylalanine. Only CDR3 DNA is held: 45 bases, read in frame from base 1. V was cut back by 6 bases and J by 1 base, leaving a gap of 12 bases between them. CDR1 is given as SNHLY and CDR2 as FYNNEI, both from the germline V gene. Paper-wide results and their limitations: Naive subsets generally had larger estimated clonotype richness than memory subsets. Only blood was sampled, and tissue TCR repertoires likely differ from those in blood. Pairwise subsampling led to the expectation that sequencing depth would affect the degree of clonotype sharing among donors. Incomplete sequencing was indicated by rarefaction of sorted-subset datasets, despite the large sequencing depth. Clonotypes shared by all four sorted-subset donors showed higher generation probabilities than non-shared clonotypes. Approximately 5% of naive CD4, 3.5% of naive CD8, 2.3% of memory CD4, and more than 0.35% of memory CD8 clonotypes were shared across a few donors. Because the study included a small number of donors, the genetic and exposure-history diversity represented was limited.

As to this clone: Its antigen specificity is not known. Base qualities are not recorded, but no much larger clone differs from it by a single base.

CD8 naive samples consisted of CD45RO-negative cells that were positively selected for CCR7, yielding a CD45RA+CCR7+ population without TemRA cells. Healthy HIV-negative adults with no recently reported acute infections or vaccinations were included as donors. Every donor was a Caucasian adult living in Nashville, Tennessee, USA. After blood collection by leukapheresis, PBMCs were isolated using Ficoll-Histopaque density gradient centrifugation and then cryopreserved in the vapor phase of liquid nitrogen. Purity and quantity of every magnetically sorted T cell population were checked by analytical flow cytometry. Genomic DNA was isolated from each sorted fraction and quantified by UV absorbance on a Nanodrop 2000c.

Here the chain combines TRBV2 and TRBJ2-2, with no confident D gene call. The material sequenced was naive CD8+ T cells sorted from blood. The cell subset or site label, as the study defines it: CD45RA+CCR7+. This sequence originates from a man younger than 45 in good health. The CDR3 protein is CASSYGRLNTGELFF. In nucleotides, the sequence is TGTGCCAGCAGCTATGGACGCCTGAACACCGGGGAGCTGTTTTTT.